This T cell receptor beta chain was captured in a study of blood T cell repertoires in COVID-19. The germline gives CDR1 ENHRY, CDR2 SYGVKD. The CDR3 covers 15 residues. After removal of 3 bases from V and 4 bases from J, the junction contained 6 bases not matched to a gene. Method: immunoSEQ multiplex PCR; TCRdb's copy keeps in-frame clones and lacks some. The sample lists approximately 200,000 clones, 70% to 85% seen once, with roughly 3.2% in the top ten. This sequence joins TRBV10-3 and TRBJ1-1, with 9 bases matching TRBD1. The receptor was derived from a woman aged 30 to 39 who had recovered from COVID-19. The sequenced sample consisted of PBMCs or T cells enriched from blood (not recorded which). The CDR3: CAISDEGTGSTEAFF. In DNA, the CDR3 is TGTGCCATCAGTGATGAGGGGACAGGGAGCACTGAAGCTTTCTTT.